What follows describes a single T cell receptor beta chain. Its antigen is not known. These data originate in a study of shared clonotypes between healthy human individuals. Study outcomes and limitations: Clonotype sharing among donors was expected to depend on sequencing depth.

Cells designated naive CD8 were CD45RO-negative and were positively selected for CCR7, with terminally differentiated effector memory CD45RA+ cells excluded. Donors had no recently reported acute infections or vaccinations and were HIV-negative. Donors comprised only Caucasian adults living in Nashville, Tennessee. This CDR3 has 14 amino acids. Germline V gene lookup returns CDR1 SGHVS and CDR2 FQNEAQ. Trimming took off 0 bases at V and 4 bases at J, with 7 bases between the two ends. In the authors' workflow: Filtering differed because ImmunoSEQ produced junction-only sequences that carried no quality scores. Data came from immunoSEQ multiplex PCR; TCRdb stores just in-frame clones and leaves some out. V, J and clone size derive from that table, while D and trimming were established from the DNA sequence. This repertoire shows 2 million or so clones, approximately 95% found once; its top ten account for 0.85% to 1.2%.

J is TRBJ2-1 and V is TRBV7-8, with D unclear. The origin of this receptor is a man aged 18 to 30 in good health. Sequenced input: naive CD8+ T cells sorted from blood. The CDR3 nucleotides read TGTGCCAGCAGCTTAGCGCAATTGTACAATGAGCAGTTCTTC. This codes for CASSLAQLYNEQFF. Filled out from reference TRBV7-8 and TRBJ2-1, the complete variable domain reads GAGVSQSPRYKVAKRGQDVALRCDPISGHVSLFWYQQALGQGPEFLTYFQNEAQLDKSGLPSDRFFAERPEGSVSTLKIQRTQQEDSAVYLCASSLAQLYNEQFFGPGTRLTVL.